This TCR beta chain was found in a study of T cells in Graves' hyperthyroidism and ophthalmopathy. Details on this clonotype: As yet, its antigen is unknown.

Amplified TCR beta CDR3 regions derived from RNA transcripts. HTBI primers were the set used in a first-round RT-PCR of the TCR CDR3. Via MiXCR, TCRdb re-called the multiplex PCR reads, giving one row per CDR3 protein. Among about 160,000 distinct CDR3 sequences, around 8.9% were seen once, and the ten largest hold more than 20%. Germline values: CDR1 LNHDA, CDR2 SQIVND (reference sequence). The germline V and J ends were trimmed by 3 bases and 1 base, with 7 bases remaining between them. The CDR3 is 15 residues long. The hyperthyroidism was newly diagnosed and had lasted under 2 months; the patients were aged 18 to 65. Criteria for exclusion of patients were uncontrolled infection, other autoimmune disease, pregnancy or lactation. Study-level findings and limits: A model using 13 V-J features told ophthalmopathy apart from stable hyperthyroidism. Model-based prediction identified ophthalmopathy a median around 6.7 months prior to its onset.

The origin of this receptor is a woman under 30 with Graves' hyperthyroidism that later progressed to Graves' ophthalmopathy. The source material was blood. The rearrangement links TRBV19 to TRBJ2-6; no reliable D call. The CDR3 nucleotides read TGTGCCAGTAGTATTTTGGGGTCTGGGGCCAACGTCCTGACTTTC. Its protein is CASSILGSGANVLTF.